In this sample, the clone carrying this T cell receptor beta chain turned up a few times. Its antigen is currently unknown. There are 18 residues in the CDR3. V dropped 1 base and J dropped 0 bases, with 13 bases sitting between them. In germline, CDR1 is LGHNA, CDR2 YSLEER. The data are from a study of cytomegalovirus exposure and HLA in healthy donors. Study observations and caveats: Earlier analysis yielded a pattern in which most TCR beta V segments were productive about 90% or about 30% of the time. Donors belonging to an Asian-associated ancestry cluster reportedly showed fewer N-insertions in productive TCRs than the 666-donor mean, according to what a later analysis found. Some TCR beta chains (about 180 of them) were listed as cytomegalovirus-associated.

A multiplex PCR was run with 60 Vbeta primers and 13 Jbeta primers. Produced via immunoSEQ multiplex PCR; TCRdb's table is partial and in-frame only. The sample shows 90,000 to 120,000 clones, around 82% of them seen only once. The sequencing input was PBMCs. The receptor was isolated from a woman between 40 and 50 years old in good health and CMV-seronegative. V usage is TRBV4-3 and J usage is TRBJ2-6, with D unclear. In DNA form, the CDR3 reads TGCGCCAGCAGCCAAGGAGTTCTGTACGCCTCTGGGGCCAACGTCCTGACTTTC. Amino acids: CASSQGVLYASGANVLTF.